This is a list of T cell receptor beta chains from one sample in a study of cytomegalovirus exposure and HLA in healthy donors. TCRdb's table, derived via immunoSEQ multiplex PCR, lists solely in-frame clones and lacks some. The sample holds 250,000 to 350,000 clones, 75% to 90% seen once. The sample was PBMCs. The receptor source for this set is a woman aged 25 to 39 in good health and CMV-seropositive. The CDR3 runs from the conserved cysteine through the conserved F or W. Fields, in order: CDR3 protein, CDR3 length, V gene.

CDR3 protein: CASNTVNEKLFF
CDR3 length: 12
V gene: TRBV28

CDR3 protein: CASSQGSFDTQYF
CDR3 length: 13
V gene: TRBV4-3

CDR3 protein: CASSPMGETQYF
CDR3 length: 12
V gene: TRBV5-6

CDR3 protein: CASSYMSGVPYEQYF
CDR3 length: 15
V gene: TRBV4-3

CDR3 protein: CASSQSPQTSGTDTQYF
CDR3 length: 17
V gene: TRBV4-3

CDR3 protein: CASTLGGLAGGQVGYNEQFF
CDR3 length: 20
V gene: TRBV19

CDR3 protein: CAIGGLTYEQYF
CDR3 length: 12
V gene: TRBV10-3

CDR3 protein: CASSSRAYGYTF
CDR3 length: 12
V gene: TRBV6-5

CDR3 protein: CASSLALEAFSNQPQHF
CDR3 length: 17
V gene: TRBV7-8

CDR3 protein: CASMTVEETQYF
CDR3 length: 12
V gene: TRBV2

CDR3 protein: CAWTTLSYEQYF
CDR3 length: 12
V gene: TRBV30

CDR3 protein: CASSRDEKLFF
CDR3 length: 11
V gene: TRBV7-9

CDR3 protein: CASSLVGPGELFF
CDR3 length: 13
V gene: TRBV7-2

CDR3 protein: CASSPVVAPEAFF
CDR3 length: 13
V gene: TRBV9

CDR3 protein: CASSPGGVGYEQYF
CDR3 length: 14
V gene: TRBV7-7

CDR3 protein: CASSQGLAGAQETQYF
CDR3 length: 16
V gene: TRBV4-2

CDR3 protein: CASSLESGSEGEAFF
CDR3 length: 15
V gene: TRBV5-1

CDR3 protein: CATSPGRALEQYF
CDR3 length: 13
V gene: TRBV15

CDR3 protein: CASSSRGETQYF
CDR3 length: 12
V gene: TRBV7-6

CDR3 protein: CASSLTSLETQYF
CDR3 length: 13
V gene: TRBV7-3

CDR3 protein: CASSLATSGAFWDTQYF
CDR3 length: 17
V gene: TRBV5-1

CDR3 protein: CASSLAGPHQPQHF
CDR3 length: 14
V gene: TRBV7-6

CDR3 protein: CAILGLGNTEAFF
CDR3 length: 13
V gene: TRBV6-1

CDR3 protein: CASSIALDRYYEQYF
CDR3 length: 15
V gene: TRBV19

CDR3 protein: CASRPGQGRNEQFF
CDR3 length: 14
V gene: TRBV2

CDR3 protein: CASSIVTGVAQPQHF
CDR3 length: 15
V gene: TRBV19

CDR3 protein: CSVEGTSGRLTYNEQFF
CDR3 length: 17
V gene: TRBV29-1

CDR3 protein: CASSVTSGVGNEQFF
CDR3 length: 15
V gene: TRBV9

CDR3 protein: CAWSGLAGQETQYF
CDR3 length: 14
V gene: TRBV30

CDR3 protein: CATSRVAGATNEKLFF
CDR3 length: 16
V gene: TRBV15

CDR3 protein: CASSHPQGWDTQYF
CDR3 length: 14
V gene: TRBV19

CDR3 protein: CAWSADSSYEQYF
CDR3 length: 13
V gene: TRBV30

CDR3 protein: CASSLLAGAEQFF
CDR3 length: 13
V gene: TRBV28

CDR3 protein: CASSYLPGLKYEQYF
CDR3 length: 15
V gene: TRBV11-1

CDR3 protein: CSGIGHNEQFF
CDR3 length: 11
V gene: TRBV20-1

CDR3 protein: CASSSGLTGELFF
CDR3 length: 13
V gene: TRBV5-4

CDR3 protein: CASSSSAGELFF
CDR3 length: 12
V gene: TRBV7-3

CDR3 protein: CASSLFWGDQETQYF
CDR3 length: 15
V gene: TRBV28

CDR3 protein: CASSLVKSGGAPDTQYF
CDR3 length: 17
V gene: TRBV7-8

CDR3 protein: CASTISPNTEAFF
CDR3 length: 13
V gene: TRBV6-1

CDR3 protein: CASSFSGTTNPLAKNIQYF
CDR3 length: 19
V gene: TRBV7-9

CDR3 protein: CASAGEGGDTQYF
CDR3 length: 13
V gene: TRBV13

CDR3 protein: CAWSPGQTYEQYF
CDR3 length: 13
V gene: TRBV30

CDR3 protein: CASSLMHAGSSYNSPLHF
CDR3 length: 18
V gene: TRBV28

CDR3 protein: CASSDWGGYNEQFF
CDR3 length: 14
V gene: TRBV2

CDR3 protein: CAWSLIGSGRTDTQYF
CDR3 length: 16
V gene: TRBV30

CDR3 protein: CASSQGQGAAYEQYF
CDR3 length: 15
V gene: TRBV4-1

CDR3 protein: CASSLGQSYGYTF
CDR3 length: 13
V gene: TRBV11-1

CDR3 protein: CASSSLGGELFF
CDR3 length: 12
V gene: TRBV19

CDR3 protein: CASSADTLRTEAFF
CDR3 length: 14
V gene: TRBV7-9

CDR3 protein: CASRGSLINTEAFF
CDR3 length: 14
V gene: TRBV4-3

CDR3 protein: CASSFDGTGSSYEQYF
CDR3 length: 16
V gene: TRBV28

CDR3 protein: CASSLVRKDGYTF
CDR3 length: 13
V gene: TRBV5-1

CDR3 protein: CASRNQEDRGQKLFF
CDR3 length: 15
V gene: TRBV6-6

CDR3 protein: CASSWGQEETQYF
CDR3 length: 13
V gene: TRBV5-1

CDR3 protein: CASSEVQGNQPQHF
CDR3 length: 14
V gene: TRBV6-1

CDR3 protein: CASSQERTDTQYF
CDR3 length: 13
V gene: TRBV4-1